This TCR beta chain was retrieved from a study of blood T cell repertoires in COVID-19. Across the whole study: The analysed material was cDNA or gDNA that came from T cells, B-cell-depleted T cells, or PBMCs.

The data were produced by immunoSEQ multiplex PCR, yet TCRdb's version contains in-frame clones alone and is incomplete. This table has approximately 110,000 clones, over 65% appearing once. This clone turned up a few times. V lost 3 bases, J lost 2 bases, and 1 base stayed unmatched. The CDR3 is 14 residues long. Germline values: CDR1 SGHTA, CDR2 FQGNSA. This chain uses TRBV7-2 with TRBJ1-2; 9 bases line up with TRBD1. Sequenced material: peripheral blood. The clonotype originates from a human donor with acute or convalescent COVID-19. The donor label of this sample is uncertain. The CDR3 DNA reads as TGTGCCAGCAGCTTGGACAGGGGAAACTATGGCTACACCTTC. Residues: CASSLDRGNYGYTF.